This T cell receptor (beta chain) was sequenced during a study of T cells after yellow fever vaccination. Study in general: SMART-Seq v4 Ultra Low Input served to prepare low-cell-number fractions. Whole-study findings and limits: Any FACS-sorted repertoire could hold abundant clonotypes that contaminate it from the bulk population. Weaker overall, the secondary response nonetheless peaked faster (day 5 versus 15).

The CDR3 totals 17 residues. J was trimmed by 2 bases and V by 0 bases; bases with no gene match: 6. Germline V lookup: CDR1 KGHSH, CDR2 LQKENI. TCRdb redid the calling of the 5' RACE reads with MiXCR, one entry per CDR3 protein. The data contain about 170,000 distinct CDR3 sequences, 9.5% to 11% of them seen just once; the ten biggest clones take up about 38%. This clonotype was recorded at least ten times. Its target is not known. V usage is TRBV18 and J usage is TRBJ2-3; 9 bases fit TRBD1. The material was CD8+ T cells sorted from PBMCs, obtained 15 days after the yellow fever booster vaccination. The source of this sequence is a man aged 18 to 29 who received the YFV17D yellow fever vaccine. The DNA of the CDR3 is TGTGCCAGCTCACCACCCGCCGGGACAGGGATCACAGATACGCAGTATTTT. This translates into CASSPPAGTGITDTQYF.